This is a list of T cell receptor beta chains from one sample in a study of patients and donors after allogeneic stem cell transplantation. TCRdb independently ran MiXCR on the RT-PCR reads; one entry per CDR3 protein. Of under 170,000 distinct CDR3 sequences listed, over 30% are singletons. The material sequenced was blood, either unsorted or a sorted T cell fraction (not recorded which). The receptors here all came from a human donor who was either an allogeneic HSCT recipient or a stem cell or donor lymphocyte infusion donor (not recorded which). It is not recorded whose cells these are; they may come from a transplant donor. Both conserved end residues are part of each CDR3. Each record gives: D gene, clone size, CDR3 length, J gene, V gene, CDR3 protein, CDR3 DNA. The D gene is left open where the match is weak. The listing skips clone size in some rows; elsewhere it reads once, few, many or a size class.

D: .
size: .
length: 14
J: TRBJ1-1
V: TRBV12-3/TRBV12-4
CDR3: CASSFGGELTEAFF
DNA: TGTGCCAGCAGTTTCGGGGGCGAGTTAACTGAAGCTTTCTTT

D: TRBD1
size: .
length: 18
J: TRBJ2-2
V: TRBV3-1
CDR3: CASSQDRRDRGNTGELFF
DNA: TGTGCCAGCAGCCAAGATCGTCGGGACAGGGGGAACACCGGGGAGCTGTTTTTT

D: .
size: .
length: 14
J: TRBJ1-1
V: TRBV13
CDR3: CASSLEIGNTEAFF
DNA: TGTGCCAGCAGCTTAGAGATCGGGAACACTGAAGCTTTCTTT

D: TRBD1
size: .
length: 16
J: TRBJ2-2
V: TRBV7-9
CDR3: CASSLPGQGGTGELFF
DNA: TGTGCCAGCAGCCTCCCCGGACAGGGGGGGACCGGGGAGCTGTTTTTT

D: .
size: few
length: 12
J: TRBJ1-1
V: TRBV12-3/TRBV12-4
CDR3: CASSSGRAEAFF
DNA: TGTGCCAGCAGTTCAGGGCGAGCTGAAGCTTTCTTT

D: TRBD2
size: .
length: 16
J: TRBJ2-2
V: TRBV7-8
CDR3: CASSLERLAWGGELFF
DNA: TGTGCCAGCAGCTTAGAACGACTAGCGTGGGGCGGGGAGCTGTTTTTT

D: .
size: .
length: 12
J: TRBJ1-2
V: TRBV13
CDR3: CASSLRGHGYTF
DNA: TGTGCCAGCAGCCTCAGGGGCCATGGCTACACCTTC

D: .
size: .
length: 15
J: TRBJ1-4
V: TRBV7-2
CDR3: CASSLTLGTNEKLFF
DNA: TGTGCCAGCAGCTTAACCCTGGGAACTAATGAAAAACTGTTTTTT

D: .
size: few
length: 12
J: TRBJ1-2
V: TRBV12-3/TRBV12-4
CDR3: CASSSGIYGYTF
DNA: TGTGCCAGCAGTTCAGGGATTTATGGCTACACCTTC

D: TRBD2
size: .
length: 13
J: TRBJ2-7
V: TRBV29-1
CDR3: CSTRTSGAYEQYF
DNA: TGCAGCACCCGGACTAGCGGGGCCTACGAGCAGTACTTC

D: TRBD1
size: .
length: 16
J: TRBJ1-5
V: TRBV6-6
CDR3: CASSSADRGGNQPQHF
DNA: TGTGCCAGCAGTTCCGCGGACAGGGGCGGCAATCAGCCCCAGCATTTT

D: .
size: .
length: 18
J: TRBJ1-2
V: TRBV5-1
CDR3: CASSLNPSIPGPSYGYTF
DNA: TGCGCCAGCAGCTTGAACCCATCTATACCGGGCCCTTCCTATGGCTACACCTTC

D: TRBD1
size: few
length: 17
J: TRBJ1-2
V: TRBV9
CDR3: CASSSSTGGSITYGYTF
DNA: TGTGCCAGCAGCTCGTCGACAGGGGGCTCGATAACTTATGGCTACACCTTC

D: TRBD2
size: .
length: 17
J: TRBJ2-2
V: TRBV12-3/TRBV12-4
CDR3: CASSLWVAGLGTGELFF
DNA: TGTGCCAGCAGTTTGTGGGTAGCGGGACTGGGCACCGGGGAGCTGTTTTTT

D: TRBD2
size: few
length: 16
J: TRBJ2-4
V: TRBV14
CDR3: CASSERTSGGKNIQYF
DNA: TGTGCCAGCAGCGAGAGGACTAGCGGGGGCAAAAACATTCAGTACTTC

D: .
size: .
length: 15
J: TRBJ1-6
V: TRBV20-1
CDR3: CSAAYPTSGNSPLHF
DNA: TGCAGTGCCGCCTATCCTACCAGTGGGAATTCACCCCTCCACTTT

D: .
size: .
length: 16
J: TRBJ2-2
V: TRBV5-1
CDR3: CASSFPPQPNTGELFF
DNA: TGCGCCAGCAGCTTCCCGCCACAACCGAACACCGGGGAGCTGTTTTTT

D: .
size: once
length: 14
J: TRBJ1-5
V: TRBV20-1
CDR3: CSASEGSGNQPQHF
DNA: TGCAGTGCTTCCGAGGGTTCGGGCAATCAGCCCCAGCATTTT

D: .
size: .
length: 16
J: TRBJ1-1
V: TRBV6-5
CDR3: CASSYPLAGGNTEAFF
DNA: TGTGCCAGCAGTTACCCCCTGGCGGGAGGAAACACTGAAGCTTTCTTT

D: TRBD2
size: .
length: 15
J: TRBJ2-3
V: TRBV11-2
CDR3: CASSSGVLSTDTQYF
DNA: TGTGCCAGCTCTAGCGGAGTACTTAGCACAGATACGCAGTATTTT

D: .
size: few
length: 16
J: TRBJ1-3
V: TRBV29-1
CDR3: CSVAGPPSSFGNTIYF
DNA: TGCAGCGTGGCGGGTCCGCCTTCCTCCTTTGGAAACACCATATATTTT

D: .
size: .
length: 12
J: TRBJ2-7
V: TRBV7-9
CDR3: CASSFSSGEQYF
DNA: TGTGCCAGCAGCTTCAGCTCCGGGGAGCAGTACTTC

D: .
size: once
length: 14
J: TRBJ1-1
V: TRBV4-3
CDR3: CASSQTQGSAEAFF
DNA: TGCGCCAGCAGCCAGACACAGGGTAGCGCTGAAGCTTTCTTT

D: .
size: .
length: 15
J: TRBJ2-5
V: TRBV7-3
CDR3: CASSLSLGDQETQYF
DNA: TGTGCCAGCAGCTTATCCCTAGGGGACCAAGAGACCCAGTACTTC

D: .
size: few
length: 12
J: TRBJ1-1
V: TRBV12-3/TRBV12-4
CDR3: CASSLYGFEAFF
DNA: TGTGCCAGCAGTTTATATGGGTTTGAAGCTTTCTTT

D: .
size: few
length: 16
J: TRBJ2-2
V: TRBV4-2
CDR3: CASSLSGGPNTGELFF
DNA: TGTGCCAGCAGCCTTTCCGGGGGGCCGAACACCGGGGAGCTGTTTTTT

D: .
size: .
length: 16
J: TRBJ1-2
V: TRBV12-3/TRBV12-4
CDR3: CASRGSEDRESYGYTF
DNA: TGTGCCAGCAGGGGTTCCGAGGATCGGGAGAGCTATGGCTACACCTTC

D: .
size: many
length: 13
J: TRBJ1-1
V: TRBV9
CDR3: CASSVGANTEAFF
DNA: TGTGCCAGCAGCGTAGGGGCGAACACTGAAGCTTTCTTT

D: .
size: .
length: 15
J: TRBJ2-2
V: TRBV20-1
CDR3: CSAPWDQTNTGELFF
DNA: TGCAGTGCCCCCTGGGACCAGACGAACACCGGGGAGCTGTTTTTT

D: TRBD2
size: .
length: 14
J: TRBJ2-5
V: TRBV12-3/TRBV12-4
CDR3: CASSPMTSGGTQYF
DNA: TGTGCCAGCAGTCCAATGACTAGCGGGGGGACCCAGTACTTC

D: .
size: few
length: 15
J: TRBJ2-7
V: TRBV12-3/TRBV12-4
CDR3: CASSFGGELPYEQYF
DNA: TGTGCCAGCAGTTTCGGCGGGGAACTCCCCTACGAGCAGTACTTC

D: .
size: few
length: 14
J: TRBJ1-1
V: TRBV12-3/TRBV12-4
CDR3: CASSPTAGNTEAFF
DNA: TGTGCCAGCAGCCCCACGGCGGGGAACACTGAAGCTTTCTTT

D: TRBD2
size: .
length: 13
J: TRBJ2-7
V: TRBV29-1
CDR3: CSVASGGLYEQYF
DNA: TGCAGCGTGGCTAGCGGGGGTTTATACGAGCAGTACTTC

D: .
size: .
length: 12
J: TRBJ2-3
V: TRBV11-2
CDR3: CASSPRADTQYF
DNA: TGTGCCAGCAGCCCGAGGGCAGATACGCAGTATTTT

D: .
size: .
length: 15
J: TRBJ1-4
V: TRBV6-6
CDR3: CASAIPGLTNEKLFF
DNA: TGTGCCAGCGCGATCCCAGGGCTTACTAATGAAAAACTGTTTTTT

D: TRBD1
size: many
length: 15
J: TRBJ1-4
V: TRBV12-3/TRBV12-4
CDR3: CASSVRDSLNEKLFF
DNA: TGTGCCAGCAGTGTGCGGGACAGCCTCAATGAAAAACTGTTTTTT

D: TRBD1
size: many
length: 12
J: TRBJ1-2
V: TRBV20-1
CDR3: CSAPGTGMGYTF
DNA: TGCAGTGCCCCTGGGACAGGGATGGGCTACACCTTC

D: .
size: .
length: 16
J: TRBJ1-1
V: TRBV30
CDR3: CAWSVRGRGLRAEAFF
DNA: TGTGCCTGGAGTGTACGGGGACGGGGGTTAAGAGCTGAAGCTTTCTTT

D: TRBD1
size: .
length: 12
J: TRBJ2-1
V: TRBV27
CDR3: CASSYRTGEQFF
DNA: TGTGCCAGCAGTTACCGGACAGGAGAGCAGTTCTTC

D: TRBD1
size: .
length: 16
J: TRBJ1-2
V: TRBV9
CDR3: CASSGTGDLRDYGYTF
DNA: TGTGCCAGCAGCGGGACAGGGGACCTCCGGGATTATGGCTACACCTTC

D: TRBD2
size: few
length: 12
J: TRBJ2-1
V: TRBV2
CDR3: CANRDYYNEQFF
DNA: TGTGCCAACCGGGACTATTACAATGAGCAGTTCTTC

D: .
size: .
length: 15
J: TRBJ2-1
V: TRBV6-5
CDR3: CASSRQASSYNEQFF
DNA: TGTGCCAGCAGCCGACAGGCCTCCTCCTACAATGAGCAGTTCTTC

D: TRBD1
size: few
length: 16
J: TRBJ1-1
V: TRBV4-3
CDR3: CASSQGTGNINTEAFF
DNA: TGCGCCAGCAGCCAAGGGACAGGGAACATTAACACTGAAGCTTTCTTT

D: .
size: .
length: 14
J: TRBJ1-4
V: TRBV16
CDR3: CASSQFGGNEKLFF
DNA: TGTGCCAGCAGCCAATTTGGCGGAAATGAAAAACTGTTTTTT

D: .
size: few
length: 11
J: TRBJ1-1
V: TRBV12-3/TRBV12-4
CDR3: CASARNTEAFF
DNA: TGTGCCAGCGCCCGGAACACTGAAGCTTTCTTT

D: TRBD1
size: few
length: 13
J: TRBJ1-1
V: TRBV11-2
CDR3: CASSGQGPPEAFF
DNA: TGTGCCAGCAGCGGACAGGGGCCGCCTGAAGCTTTCTTT

D: TRBD2
size: .
length: 15
J: TRBJ2-3
V: TRBV7-9
CDR3: CASSFEERERDTQYF
DNA: TGTGCCAGCAGCTTTGAGGAGCGGGAGAGAGATACGCAGTATTTT

D: .
size: .
length: 13
J: TRBJ2-3
V: TRBV11-3
CDR3: CASSPHGPAMQYF
DNA: TGTGCCAGCAGCCCCCACGGGCCGGCCATGCAGTATTTT

D: .
size: .
length: 13
J: TRBJ2-5
V: TRBV28
CDR3: CASSRSALETQYF
DNA: TGTGCCAGCAGTCGGTCCGCCTTAGAGACCCAGTACTTC

D: TRBD1
size: .
length: 14
J: TRBJ1-1
V: TRBV12-3/TRBV12-4
CDR3: CASSRDRGITEAFF
DNA: TGTGCCAGCAGTAGAGACAGGGGGATCACTGAAGCTTTCTTT

D: TRBD1
size: few
length: 13
J: TRBJ1-2
V: TRBV7-9
CDR3: CASSRQGVDGYTF
DNA: TGTGCCAGCAGCCGACAGGGGGTGGATGGCTACACCTTC

D: .
size: .
length: 15
J: TRBJ1-4
V: TRBV7-2
CDR3: CASSLAQSGNEKLFF
DNA: TGTGCCAGCAGCTTAGCGCAGTCCGGTAATGAAAAACTGTTTTTT

D: .
size: .
length: 12
J: TRBJ1-1
V: TRBV5-1
CDR3: CASSLPTSEAFF
DNA: TGCGCCAGCAGCTTGCCAACGAGTGAAGCTTTCTTT

D: .
size: .
length: 14
J: TRBJ2-3
V: TRBV29-1
CDR3: CSVEGAGSTDTQYF
DNA: TGCAGCGTTGAAGGGGCGGGGTCCACAGATACGCAGTATTTT